This is a list of T cell receptor beta chains from one sample in a study of PD-1 blockade in classical Hodgkin lymphoma. Method: immunoSEQ multiplex PCR; TCRdb's copy keeps in-frame clones and lacks some. The sample consists of about 96,000 clones, 93% of them appearing once. Sample: peripheral blood mononuclear cells (PBMCs), taken before the fourth cycle of nivolumab. The receptors derive from a human donor with classical Hodgkin lymphoma. CDR3s include the opening cysteine and the closing phenylalanine or tryptophan. The D gene is left open where the match is weak. Size tells how often a clone was seen (once, few, many) or the class of an expanded clone, and some rows leave it out.

J gene: TRBJ2-7; V gene: TRBV6-5; D gene: -; clone size: -; CDR3 protein: CASSYTQGYEQYF; CDR3 DNA: TGTGCCAGCAGTTACACACAGGGTTACGAGCAGTACTTC
J gene: TRBJ2-7; V gene: TRBV9; D gene: -; clone size: -; CDR3 protein: CASSSRDGREADEQYF; CDR3 DNA: TGTGCCAGCAGCTCGCGGGACGGTAGGGAGGCGGACGAGCAGTACTTC
J gene: TRBJ2-1; V gene: TRBV9; D gene: -; clone size: -; CDR3 protein: CASSDNSVNEQFF; CDR3 DNA: TGTGCCAGCAGCGACAACAGCGTCAATGAGCAGTTCTTC
J gene: TRBJ2-1; V gene: TRBV18; D gene: TRBD1; clone size: -; CDR3 protein: CASSKGADNEQFF; CDR3 DNA: TGTGCCAGCTCGAAGGGGGCAGACAATGAGCAGTTCTTC
J gene: TRBJ1-2; V gene: TRBV27; D gene: -; clone size: -; CDR3 protein: CASRAGQNYGYTF; CDR3 DNA: TGTGCCAGCCGGGCAGGGCAAAACTATGGCTACACCTTC
J gene: TRBJ2-1; V gene: TRBV19; D gene: -; clone size: -; CDR3 protein: CASSTLLMLSSYNEQFF; CDR3 DNA: TGTGCCAGTAGTACCCTCCTAATGTTAAGCTCCTACAATGAGCAGTTCTTC
J gene: TRBJ2-1; V gene: TRBV7-6; D gene: TRBD2; clone size: -; CDR3 protein: CASSLELAGGNNEQFF; CDR3 DNA: TGTGCCAGCAGCTTAGAGCTAGCGGGAGGTAACAATGAGCAGTTCTTC
J gene: TRBJ2-2; V gene: TRBV5-6; D gene: -; clone size: -; CDR3 protein: CASSLGVFYTGELFF; CDR3 DNA: TGTGCCAGCAGCTTAGGGGTGTTTTACACCGGGGAGCTGTTTTTT
J gene: TRBJ1-2; V gene: TRBV27; D gene: -; clone size: -; CDR3 protein: CASSRAVTNYGYTF; CDR3 DNA: TGTGCCAGCAGTCGGGCAGTAACTAACTATGGCTACACCTTC
J gene: TRBJ1-2; V gene: TRBV29-1; D gene: -; clone size: -; CDR3 protein: CSVEDTGGYTF; CDR3 DNA: TGCAGCGTTGAAGATACAGGAGGCTACACCTTC
J gene: TRBJ2-1; V gene: TRBV6-1; D gene: TRBD2; clone size: -; CDR3 protein: CASSPLAGGLDEQFF; CDR3 DNA: TGTGCCAGCAGTCCACTAGCGGGAGGGTTGGATGAGCAGTTCTTC
J gene: TRBJ2-7; V gene: TRBV11-2; D gene: -; clone size: -; CDR3 protein: CASSSARVVAWGYEQYF; CDR3 DNA: TGTGCCAGCAGCTCTGCCCGAGTGGTGGCGTGGGGATACGAGCAGTACTTC
J gene: TRBJ1-5; V gene: TRBV19; D gene: TRBD1; clone size: once; CDR3 protein: CASRDRVRAQNQPQHF; CDR3 DNA: TGTGCCAGTCGGGACAGGGTACGCGCCCAGAATCAGCCCCAGCATTTT
J gene: TRBJ2-7; V gene: TRBV5-1; D gene: -; clone size: -; CDR3 protein: CASRDISKYEQYF; CDR3 DNA: TGCGCCAGCAGGGACATATCGAAATACGAGCAGTACTTC
J gene: TRBJ1-5; V gene: TRBV7-9; D gene: -; clone size: -; CDR3 protein: CASSLEGGRVKGNQPQHF; CDR3 DNA: TGTGCCAGCAGCTTAGAAGGTGGCAGGGTAAAAGGCAATCAGCCCCAGCATTTT
J gene: TRBJ2-7; V gene: TRBV27; D gene: -; clone size: -; CDR3 protein: CASSLSLVGSYEQYF; CDR3 DNA: TGTGCCAGCAGTTTAAGCCTAGTTGGGTCCTACGAGCAGTACTTC